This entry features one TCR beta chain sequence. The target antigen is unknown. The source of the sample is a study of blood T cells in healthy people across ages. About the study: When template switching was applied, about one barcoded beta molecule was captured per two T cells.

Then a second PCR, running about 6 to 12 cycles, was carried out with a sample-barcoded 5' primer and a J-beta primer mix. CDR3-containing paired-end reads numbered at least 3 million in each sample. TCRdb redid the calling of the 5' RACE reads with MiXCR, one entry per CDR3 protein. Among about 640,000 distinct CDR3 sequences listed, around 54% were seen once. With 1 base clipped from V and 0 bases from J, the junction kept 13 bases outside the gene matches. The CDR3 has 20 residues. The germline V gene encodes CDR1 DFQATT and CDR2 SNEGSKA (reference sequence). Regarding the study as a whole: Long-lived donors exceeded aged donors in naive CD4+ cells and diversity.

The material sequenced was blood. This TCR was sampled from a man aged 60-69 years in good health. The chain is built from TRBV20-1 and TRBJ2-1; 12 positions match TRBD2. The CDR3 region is CSARGTGTSGSISSYNEQFF. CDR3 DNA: TGCAGTGCTAGAGGGACGGGGACTAGCGGGTCGATTAGCTCCTACAATGAGCAGTTCTTC.